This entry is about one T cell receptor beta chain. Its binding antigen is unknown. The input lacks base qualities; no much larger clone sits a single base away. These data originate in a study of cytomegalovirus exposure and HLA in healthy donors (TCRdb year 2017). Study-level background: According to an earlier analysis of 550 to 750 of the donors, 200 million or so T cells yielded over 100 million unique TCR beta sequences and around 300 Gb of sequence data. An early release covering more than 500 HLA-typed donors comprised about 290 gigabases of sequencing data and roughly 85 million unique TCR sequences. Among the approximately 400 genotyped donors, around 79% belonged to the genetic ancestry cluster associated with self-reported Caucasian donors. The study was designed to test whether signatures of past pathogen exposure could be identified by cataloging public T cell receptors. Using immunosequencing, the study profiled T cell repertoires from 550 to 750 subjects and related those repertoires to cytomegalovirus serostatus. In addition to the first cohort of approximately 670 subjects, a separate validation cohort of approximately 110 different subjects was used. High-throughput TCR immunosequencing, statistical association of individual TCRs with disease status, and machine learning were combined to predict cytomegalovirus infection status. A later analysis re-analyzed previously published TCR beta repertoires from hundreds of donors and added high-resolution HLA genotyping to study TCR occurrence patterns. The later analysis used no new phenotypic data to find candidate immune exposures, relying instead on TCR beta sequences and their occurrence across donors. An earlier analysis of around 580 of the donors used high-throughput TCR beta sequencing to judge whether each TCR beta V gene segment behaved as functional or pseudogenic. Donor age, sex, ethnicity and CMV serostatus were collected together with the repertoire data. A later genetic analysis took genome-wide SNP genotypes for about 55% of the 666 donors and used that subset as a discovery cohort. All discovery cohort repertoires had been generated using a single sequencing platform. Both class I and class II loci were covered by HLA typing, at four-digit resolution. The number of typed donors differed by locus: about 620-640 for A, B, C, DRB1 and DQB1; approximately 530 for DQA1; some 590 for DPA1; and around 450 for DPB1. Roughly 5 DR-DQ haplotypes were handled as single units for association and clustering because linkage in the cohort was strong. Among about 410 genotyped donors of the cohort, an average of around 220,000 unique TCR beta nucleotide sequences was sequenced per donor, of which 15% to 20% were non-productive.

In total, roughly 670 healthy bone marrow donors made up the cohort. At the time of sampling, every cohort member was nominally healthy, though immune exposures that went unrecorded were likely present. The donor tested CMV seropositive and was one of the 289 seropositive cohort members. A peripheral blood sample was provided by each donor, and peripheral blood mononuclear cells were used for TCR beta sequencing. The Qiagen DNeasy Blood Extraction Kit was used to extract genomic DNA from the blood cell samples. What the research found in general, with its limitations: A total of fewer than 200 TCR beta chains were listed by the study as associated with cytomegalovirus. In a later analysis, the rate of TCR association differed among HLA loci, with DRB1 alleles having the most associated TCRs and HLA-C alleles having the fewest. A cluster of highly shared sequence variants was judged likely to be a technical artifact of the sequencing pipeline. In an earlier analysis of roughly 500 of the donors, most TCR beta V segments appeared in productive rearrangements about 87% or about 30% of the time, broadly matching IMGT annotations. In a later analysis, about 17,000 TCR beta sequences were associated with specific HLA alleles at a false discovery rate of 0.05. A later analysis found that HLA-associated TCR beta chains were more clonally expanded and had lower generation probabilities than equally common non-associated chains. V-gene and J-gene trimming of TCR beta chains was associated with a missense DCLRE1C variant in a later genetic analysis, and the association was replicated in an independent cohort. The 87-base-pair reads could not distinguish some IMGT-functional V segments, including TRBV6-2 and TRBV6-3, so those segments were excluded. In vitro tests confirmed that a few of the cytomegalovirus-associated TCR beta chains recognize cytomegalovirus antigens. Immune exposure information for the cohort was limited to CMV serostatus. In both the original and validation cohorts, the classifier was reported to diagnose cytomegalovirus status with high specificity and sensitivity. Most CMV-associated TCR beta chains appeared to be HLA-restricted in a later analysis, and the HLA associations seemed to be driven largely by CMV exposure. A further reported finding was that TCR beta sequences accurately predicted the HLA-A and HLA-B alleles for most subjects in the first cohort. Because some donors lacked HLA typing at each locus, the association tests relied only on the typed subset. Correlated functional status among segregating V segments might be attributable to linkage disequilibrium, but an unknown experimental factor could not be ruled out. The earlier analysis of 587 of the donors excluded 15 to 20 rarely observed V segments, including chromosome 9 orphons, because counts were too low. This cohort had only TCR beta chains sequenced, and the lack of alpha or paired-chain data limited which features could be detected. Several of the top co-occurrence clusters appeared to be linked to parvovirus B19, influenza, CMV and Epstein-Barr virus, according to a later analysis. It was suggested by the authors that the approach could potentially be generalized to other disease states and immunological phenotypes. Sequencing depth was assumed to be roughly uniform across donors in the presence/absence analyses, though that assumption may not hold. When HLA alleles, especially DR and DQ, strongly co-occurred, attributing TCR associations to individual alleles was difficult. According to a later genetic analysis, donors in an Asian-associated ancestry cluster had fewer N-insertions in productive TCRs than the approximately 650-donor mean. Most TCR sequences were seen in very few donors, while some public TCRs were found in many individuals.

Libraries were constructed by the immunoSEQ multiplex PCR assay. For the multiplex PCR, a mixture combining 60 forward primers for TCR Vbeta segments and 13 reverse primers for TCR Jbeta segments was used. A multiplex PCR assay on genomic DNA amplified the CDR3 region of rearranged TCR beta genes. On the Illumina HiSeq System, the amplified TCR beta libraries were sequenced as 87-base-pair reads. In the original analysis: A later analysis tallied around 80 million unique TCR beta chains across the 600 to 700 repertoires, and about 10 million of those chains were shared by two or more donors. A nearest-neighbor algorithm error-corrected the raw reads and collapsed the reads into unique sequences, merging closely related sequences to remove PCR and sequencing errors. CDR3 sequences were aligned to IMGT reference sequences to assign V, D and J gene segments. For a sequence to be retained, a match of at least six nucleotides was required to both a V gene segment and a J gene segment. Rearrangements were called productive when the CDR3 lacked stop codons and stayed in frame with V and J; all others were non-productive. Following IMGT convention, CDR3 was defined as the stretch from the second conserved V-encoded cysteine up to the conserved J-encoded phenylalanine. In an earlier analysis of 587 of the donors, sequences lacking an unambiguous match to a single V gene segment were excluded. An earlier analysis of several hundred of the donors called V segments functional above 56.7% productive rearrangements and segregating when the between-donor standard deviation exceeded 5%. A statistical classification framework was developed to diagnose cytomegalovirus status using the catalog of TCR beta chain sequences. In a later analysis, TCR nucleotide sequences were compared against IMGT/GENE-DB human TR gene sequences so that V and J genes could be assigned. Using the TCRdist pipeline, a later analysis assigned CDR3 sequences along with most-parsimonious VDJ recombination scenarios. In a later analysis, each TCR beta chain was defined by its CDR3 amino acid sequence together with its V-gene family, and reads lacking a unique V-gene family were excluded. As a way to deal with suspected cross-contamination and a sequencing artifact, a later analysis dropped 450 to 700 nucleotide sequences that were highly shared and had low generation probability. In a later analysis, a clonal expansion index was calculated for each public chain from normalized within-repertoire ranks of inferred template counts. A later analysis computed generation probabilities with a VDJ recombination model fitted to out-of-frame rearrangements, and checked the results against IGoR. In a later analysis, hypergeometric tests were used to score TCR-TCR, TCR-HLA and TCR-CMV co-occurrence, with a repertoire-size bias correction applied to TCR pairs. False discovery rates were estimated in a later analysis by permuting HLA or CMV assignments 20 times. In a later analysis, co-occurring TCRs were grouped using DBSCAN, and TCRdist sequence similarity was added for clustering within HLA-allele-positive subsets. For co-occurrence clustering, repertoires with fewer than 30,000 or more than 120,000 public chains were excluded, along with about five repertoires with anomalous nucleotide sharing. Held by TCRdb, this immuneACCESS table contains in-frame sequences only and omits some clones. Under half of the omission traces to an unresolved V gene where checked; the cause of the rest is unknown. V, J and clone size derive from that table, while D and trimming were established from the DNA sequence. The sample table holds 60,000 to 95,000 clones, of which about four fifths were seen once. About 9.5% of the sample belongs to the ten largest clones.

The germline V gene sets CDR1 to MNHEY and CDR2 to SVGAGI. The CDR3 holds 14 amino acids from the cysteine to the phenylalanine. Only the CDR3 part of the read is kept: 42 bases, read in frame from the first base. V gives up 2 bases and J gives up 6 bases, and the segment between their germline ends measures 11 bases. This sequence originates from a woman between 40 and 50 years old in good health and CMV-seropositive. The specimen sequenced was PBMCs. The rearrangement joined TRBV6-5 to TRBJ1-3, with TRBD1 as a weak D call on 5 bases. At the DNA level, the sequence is TGTGCCAGCAGTTACGGGGGGTACCCAAACACCATATATTTT. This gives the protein CASSYGGYPNTIYF.